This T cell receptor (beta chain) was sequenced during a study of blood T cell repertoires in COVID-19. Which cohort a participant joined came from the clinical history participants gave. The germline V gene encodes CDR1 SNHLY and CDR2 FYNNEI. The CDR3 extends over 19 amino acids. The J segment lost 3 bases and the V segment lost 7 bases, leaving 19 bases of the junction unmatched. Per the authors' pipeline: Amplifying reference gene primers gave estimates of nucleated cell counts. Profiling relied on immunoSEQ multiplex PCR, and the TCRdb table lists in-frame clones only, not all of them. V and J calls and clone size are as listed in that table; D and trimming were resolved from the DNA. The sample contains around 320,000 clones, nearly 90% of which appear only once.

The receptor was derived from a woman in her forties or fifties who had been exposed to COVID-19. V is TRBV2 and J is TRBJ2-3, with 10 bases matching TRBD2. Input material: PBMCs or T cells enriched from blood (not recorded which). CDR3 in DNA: TGTGCCAGCACCGCCCCTACAGCGGGGGGGCCGTGGATTACAGATACGCAGTATTTT. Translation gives CASTAPTAGGPWITDTQYF.